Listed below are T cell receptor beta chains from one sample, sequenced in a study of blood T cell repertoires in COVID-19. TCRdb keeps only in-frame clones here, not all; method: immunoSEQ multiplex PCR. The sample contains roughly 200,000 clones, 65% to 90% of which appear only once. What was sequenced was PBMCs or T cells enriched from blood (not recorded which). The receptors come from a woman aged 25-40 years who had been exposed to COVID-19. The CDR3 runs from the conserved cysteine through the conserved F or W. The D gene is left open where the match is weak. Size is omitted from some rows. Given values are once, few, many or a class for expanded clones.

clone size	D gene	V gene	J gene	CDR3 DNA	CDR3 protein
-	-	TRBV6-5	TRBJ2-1	TGTGCCAGCAGTCCGGGACAAAACTACAATGAGCAGTTCTTC	CASSPGQNYNEQFF
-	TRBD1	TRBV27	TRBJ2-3	TGTGCCAGCAGTTTTCAAGGGGGCTGGGGAGATACGCAGTATTTT	CASSFQGGWGDTQYF
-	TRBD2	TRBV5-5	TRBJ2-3	TGTGCCAGCAGCTTGGTGGTTAGCGGGGGCACAGATACGCAGTATTTT	CASSLVVSGGTDTQYF
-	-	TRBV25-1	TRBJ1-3	TGTGCCAGCGCGGCCCGGTCGTGGGGAGCTGGAAACACCATATATTTT	CASAARSWGAGNTIYF
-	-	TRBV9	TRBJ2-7	TGTGCCAGCAGCGTAGCTAGGTGGAGTGGGCGGGGAAGCTCCTACGAGCAGTACTTC	CASSVARWSGRGSSYEQYF
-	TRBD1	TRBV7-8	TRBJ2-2	TGTGCCAGCAGCTTAAGGACAGGGAACACCGGGGAGCTGTTTTTT	CASSLRTGNTGELFF
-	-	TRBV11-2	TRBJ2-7	TGTGCCAGCAGCTCAGCCTACGAGCAGTACTTC	CASSSAYEQYF
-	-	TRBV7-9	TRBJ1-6	TGTGCCAGCAGCCCAGGTTTACAGCAGATCTCCTATAATTCACCCCTCCACTTT	CASSPGLQQISYNSPLHF
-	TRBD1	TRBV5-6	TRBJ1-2	TGTGCCAGCAGCACCCGGGACAGGGAATTCCTTAGGTATGGCTACACCTTC	CASSTRDREFLRYGYTF
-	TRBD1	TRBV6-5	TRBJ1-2	TGTGCCAGCAGCCCCGGACAGGGGTACTATGGCTACACCTTC	CASSPGQGYYGYTF
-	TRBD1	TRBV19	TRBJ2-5	TGTGCCAGTAGACCCGGGACAGTGCCCCAAGAGACCCAGTACTTC	CASRPGTVPQETQYF
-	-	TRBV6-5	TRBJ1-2	TGTGCCAGCAGTTACTCTGGGGGCCTCTATGGCTACACCTTC	CASSYSGGLYGYTF
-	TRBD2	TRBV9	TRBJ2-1	TGTGCCAGCAGCGTAGCCCTAGGTTTCGGGGGGGATGAGCAGTTCTTC	CASSVALGFGGDEQFF
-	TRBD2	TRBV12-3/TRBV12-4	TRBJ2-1	TGTGCCAGCAGATGGACTAGCGGGGGTGCTGGGTTCTTC	CASRWTSGGAGFF
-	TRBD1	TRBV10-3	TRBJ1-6	TGTGCCATCAGTGATACAGGGGCCAATTCACCCCTCCACTTT	CAISDTGANSPLHF
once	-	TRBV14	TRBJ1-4	TGTGCCAGCAGCCAAGGAGCAACTAATGAAAAACTGTTTTTT	CASSQGATNEKLFF
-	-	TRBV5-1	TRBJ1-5	TGCGCCAGCAGCTTGGGGCAGGCCAATCAGCCCCAGCATTTT	CASSLGQANQPQHF
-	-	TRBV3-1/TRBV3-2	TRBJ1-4	TGTGCCAGCAGCCTCAAGGGACACCTAAATGAAAAACTGTTTTTT	CASSLKGHLNEKLFF
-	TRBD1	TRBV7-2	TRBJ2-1	TGTGCCAGCAGCTCCGGACAGGACTCCTACAATGAGCAGTTCTTC	CASSSGQDSYNEQFF
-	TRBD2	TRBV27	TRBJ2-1	TGTGCCAGCAGTTTAGGGTGGCTAGCGGGGAATGAGCAGTTCTTC	CASSLGWLAGNEQFF
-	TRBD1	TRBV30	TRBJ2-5	TGTGCCTGGAGTGATGACAGGGTCCAAGAGACCCAGTACTTC	CAWSDDRVQETQYF
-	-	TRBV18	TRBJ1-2	TGTGCCAGCTCACCCCACGGACGGAGCGGCTATGGCTACACCTTC	CASSPHGRSGYGYTF
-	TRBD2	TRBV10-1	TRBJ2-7	TGCGCCAGCAGTGAGGATCGGGGGGATCCCTACGAGCAGTACTTC	CASSEDRGDPYEQYF
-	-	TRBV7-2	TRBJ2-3	TGTGCCAGCAGCTTCGTGCGGGGTTTCACAGATACGCAGTATTTT	CASSFVRGFTDTQYF
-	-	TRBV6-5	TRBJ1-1	TGTGCCAGCACTGGGACACAGAACACTGAAGCTTTCTTT	CASTGTQNTEAFF
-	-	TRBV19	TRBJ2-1	TGTGCCAGTAGTGGGCAGGGTTACAATGAGCAGTTCTTC	CASSGQGYNEQFF
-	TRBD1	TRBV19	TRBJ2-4	TGTGCCACGGTGGACAGGGCGGAAAACATTCAGTACTTC	CATVDRAENIQYF
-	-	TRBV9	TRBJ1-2	TGTGCCAGCAGCGCGGACAGCTATGGCTACACCTTC	CASSADSYGYTF
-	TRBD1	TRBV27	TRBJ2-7	TGTGCCAGCAGTTTAACCGTCGGGACAGTCCACGAGCAGTACTTC	CASSLTVGTVHEQYF
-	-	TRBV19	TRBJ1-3	TGTGCCAGTAAAACAGGCGCACTCTCTGGAAACACCATATATTTT	CASKTGALSGNTIYF
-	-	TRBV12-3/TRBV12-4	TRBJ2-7	TGTGCCAGCAGGGACATCTACAACGAGCAGTACTTC	CASRDIYNEQYF
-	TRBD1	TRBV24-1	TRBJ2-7	TGTGCCACCAGTGAAACAGGGGGGAACCCCTACGAGCAGTACTTC	CATSETGGNPYEQYF
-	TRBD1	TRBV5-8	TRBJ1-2	TGTGCCAGCAGCCTGACAGGGTTAAATGGCTACACCTTC	CASSLTGLNGYTF
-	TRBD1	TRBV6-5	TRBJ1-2	TGTGCCAGCAGTTTCTTGGACAGGGGTTCGGGCTACACCTTC	CASSFLDRGSGYTF
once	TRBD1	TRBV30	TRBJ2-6	TGTGCCTCGAACAGGGGGCTCACCTCTGGGGCCAACGTCCTGACTTTC	CASNRGLTSGANVLTF
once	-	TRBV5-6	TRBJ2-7	TGTGCCAGCAGCTCCGTTACCGGGACAACCCACTACGAGCAGTACTTC	CASSSVTGTTHYEQYF
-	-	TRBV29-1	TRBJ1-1	TGCAGCGTTGAGAGCGACGGCCTCTCGGGGGCTTTCTTT	CSVESDGLSGAFF
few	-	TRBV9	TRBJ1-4	TGTGCCAGCAGCGACAGGGAAAAACTGTTTTTT	CASSDREKLFF
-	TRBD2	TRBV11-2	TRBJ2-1	TGTGCCAGCAGCGTCGGGGGGGCCGGGCAGTTCTTC	CASSVGGAGQFF
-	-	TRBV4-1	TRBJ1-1	TGCGCCAGCAGCCCGGCGGAGGTGGGCAACACTGAAGCTTTCTTT	CASSPAEVGNTEAFF
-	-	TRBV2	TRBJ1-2	TGTGCCAGCAGTGAAGGGCCAACTAACTATGGCTACACCTTC	CASSEGPTNYGYTF